The rows below give T cell receptor beta chains drawn from one sample of a study of blood T cell repertoires in COVID-19. Clones were sequenced by immunoSEQ multiplex PCR, and TCRdb holds only the in-frame ones, with some missing. The sample contains some 250,000 clones, around 92% of which appear only once. The specimen was PBMCs or T cells enriched from blood (not recorded which). These receptors were obtained from a woman in her 30s with acute COVID-19. Each CDR3 is given with its conserved first and last residue. A D gene is named only where the DNA matches it firmly. Some rows have no size entry. The others give once, few or many, or a class for an expanded clone.

abundance	v_gene	j_gene	d_gene	CDR3aa	CDR3nt
NA	TRBV27	TRBJ1-1	NA	CASSLGGYTVTEAFF	TGTGCCAGCAGTTTAGGGGGGTACACCGTAACTGAAGCTTTCTTT
NA	TRBV13	TRBJ2-5	NA	CASSPTGSLYQETQYF	TGTGCCAGCAGCCCCACCGGGAGTCTGTACCAAGAGACCCAGTACTTC
NA	TRBV12-3/TRBV12-4	TRBJ1-5	NA	CASSFSSNQPQHF	TGTGCCAGCAGCTTTAGTAGCAATCAGCCCCAGCATTTT
NA	TRBV28	TRBJ1-5	TRBD1	CASSFAGQGSHQPQHF	TGTGCCAGCAGTTTCGCCGGACAGGGGAGCCATCAGCCCCAGCATTTT
NA	TRBV18	TRBJ2-3	TRBD1	CASSPLRGLEDTQYF	TGTGCCAGCTCCCCCCTCAGGGGGCTAGAAGATACGCAGTATTTT
once	TRBV19	TRBJ1-4	TRBD1	CASSRQGEVEKLFF	TGTGCCAGTAGCCGACAGGGAGAGGTGGAAAAACTGTTTTTT
NA	TRBV20-1	TRBJ2-7	TRBD2	CSASKPLAGPTDEQYF	TGCAGTGCTAGTAAACCGCTAGCGGGGCCCACGGACGAGCAGTACTTC
NA	TRBV4-1	TRBJ1-2	TRBD1	CASSQEAGGWEYYGYTF	TGCGCCAGCAGCCAAGAGGCAGGGGGATGGGAGTACTATGGCTACACCTTC
NA	TRBV7-6	TRBJ1-1	NA	CASSSQVPADPEAFF	TGTGCCAGCAGCTCTCAGGTGCCCGCCGACCCTGAAGCTTTCTTT
NA	TRBV6-5	TRBJ1-6	TRBD1	CASSQQGSGNSPLHF	TGTGCCAGCAGCCAACAGGGGTCGGGTAATTCACCCCTCCACTTT
NA	TRBV12-3/TRBV12-4	TRBJ1-4	NA	CASSVRSNEKLFF	TGTGCCAGCAGTGTCCGGAGTAATGAAAAACTGTTTTTT
few	TRBV28	TRBJ1-6	TRBD1	CASSLSRTGQSPLHF	TGTGCCAGCAGTTTATCCCGGACAGGGCAATCACCCCTCCACTTT
NA	TRBV6-1	TRBJ1-2	NA	CASSEHHREIYGYTF	TGTGCCAGCAGTGAACATCACAGGGAGATCTATGGCTACACCTTC
NA	TRBV19	TRBJ1-1	NA	CASTPTSAGNTEAFF	TGTGCCAGTACCCCAACGTCGGCAGGGAACACTGAAGCTTTCTTT
NA	TRBV2	TRBJ1-1	NA	CASSGVGSVELGAFF	TGTGCCAGCAGTGGGGTCGGGTCAGTCGAGCTCGGAGCTTTCTTT
NA	TRBV30	TRBJ2-3	NA	CAWSPGSGDTQYF	TGTGCCTGGAGCCCGGGTTCGGGAGATACGCAGTATTTT
NA	TRBV18	TRBJ1-6	TRBD1	CASSPMTGGRQTPLHF	TGTGCCAGCTCACCAATGACAGGGGGCCGGCAGACACCCCTCCACTTT
NA	TRBV13	TRBJ2-3	TRBD2	CASSYPSGGGNTDTQYF	TGTGCCAGCAGCTACCCGAGCGGGGGGGGAAACACAGATACGCAGTATTTT
NA	TRBV6-2/TRBV6-3	TRBJ1-5	NA	CASSTRLDGNQPQHF	TGTGCCAGCAGTACCCGACTCGATGGCAATCAGCCCCAGCATTTT
NA	TRBV5-4	TRBJ2-3	TRBD1	CASSPRGRGAVGTDTQYF	TGTGCCAGCAGCCCGAGGGGGCGTGGGGCCGTTGGTACGGATACGCAGTATTTT
NA	TRBV30	TRBJ2-3	NA	CAWSEGSTDTQYF	TGTGCCTGGAGTGAGGGGAGCACAGATACGCAGTATTTT
NA	TRBV27	TRBJ2-3	TRBD1	CASSYRDRFTDTQYF	TGTGCCAGCAGTTACCGGGACAGATTCACAGATACGCAGTATTTT
NA	TRBV4-2	TRBJ2-5	TRBD2	CASSPRVAGEGETQYF	TGTGCCAGCAGCCCCAGGGTTGCGGGGGAGGGGGAGACCCAGTACTTC
once	TRBV29-1	TRBJ2-7	TRBD2	CSVRGGPKYEQYF	TGCAGCGTCCGGGGAGGGCCCAAGTATGAGCAGTACTTC
NA	TRBV11-2	TRBJ1-2	TRBD1	CASSLRTGGPNYGYTF	TGTGCCAGCAGCTTGAGGACAGGGGGACCTAACTATGGCTACACCTTC
NA	TRBV18	TRBJ1-4	NA	CASSPVGGTANEKLFF	TGTGCCAGCTCACCGGTGGGAGGGACCGCTAATGAAAAACTGTTTTTT
once	TRBV5-1	TRBJ2-7	NA	CASSLPGSNEQYF	TGCGCCAGCAGCTTGCCGGGTTCGAACGAGCAGTACTTC